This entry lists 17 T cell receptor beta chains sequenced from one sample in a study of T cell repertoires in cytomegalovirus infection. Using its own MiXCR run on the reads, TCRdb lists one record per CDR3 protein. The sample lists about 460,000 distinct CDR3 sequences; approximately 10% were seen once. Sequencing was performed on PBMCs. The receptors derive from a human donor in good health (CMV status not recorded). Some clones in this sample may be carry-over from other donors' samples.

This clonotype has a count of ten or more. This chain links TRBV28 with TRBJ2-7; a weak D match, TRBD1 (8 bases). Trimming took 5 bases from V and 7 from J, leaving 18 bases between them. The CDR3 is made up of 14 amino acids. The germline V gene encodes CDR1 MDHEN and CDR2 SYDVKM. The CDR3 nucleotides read TGTGCCAGCAGTCCAACAGGGGGGGGTTTTGAGCAGTACTTC. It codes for CASSPTGGGFEQYF.

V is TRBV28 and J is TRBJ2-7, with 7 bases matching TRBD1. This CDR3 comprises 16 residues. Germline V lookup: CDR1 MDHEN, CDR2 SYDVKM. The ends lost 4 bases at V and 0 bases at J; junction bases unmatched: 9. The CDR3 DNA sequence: TGTGCCAGCAGTTCCCTCGGACAGGACTTCTCCTACGAGCAGTACTTC. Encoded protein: CASSSLGQDFSYEQYF. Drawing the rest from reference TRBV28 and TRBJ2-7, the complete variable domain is DVKVTQSSRYLVKRTGEKVFLECVQDMDHENMFWYRQDPGLGLRLIYFSYDVKMKEKGDIPEGYSVSREKKERFSLILESASTNQTSMYLCASSSLGQDFSYEQYFGPGTRLTVT.

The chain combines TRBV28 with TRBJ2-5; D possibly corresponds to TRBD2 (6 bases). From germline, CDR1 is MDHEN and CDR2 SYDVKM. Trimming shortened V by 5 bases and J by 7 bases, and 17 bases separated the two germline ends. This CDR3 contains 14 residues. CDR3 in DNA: TGTGCCAGCAGTCCCGGGGGAGTAAGCGGGACCCAGTACTTC. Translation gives CASSPGGVSGTQYF.

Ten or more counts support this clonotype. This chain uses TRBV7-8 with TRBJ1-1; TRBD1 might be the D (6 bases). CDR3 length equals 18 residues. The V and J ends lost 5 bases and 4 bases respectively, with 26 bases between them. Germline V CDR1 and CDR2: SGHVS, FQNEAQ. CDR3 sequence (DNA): TGTGCCAGCAGCCTCCTAATCTCGGGGGCTCAGAGTACCACTGAAGCTTTCTTT. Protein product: CASSLLISGAQSTTEAFF. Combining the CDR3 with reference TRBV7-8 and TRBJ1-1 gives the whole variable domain GAGVSQSPRYKVAKRGQDVALRCDPISGHVSLFWYQQALGQGPEFLTYFQNEAQLDKSGLPSDRFFAERPEGSVSTLKIQRTQQEDSAVYLCASSLLISGAQSTTEAFFGQGTRLTVV.

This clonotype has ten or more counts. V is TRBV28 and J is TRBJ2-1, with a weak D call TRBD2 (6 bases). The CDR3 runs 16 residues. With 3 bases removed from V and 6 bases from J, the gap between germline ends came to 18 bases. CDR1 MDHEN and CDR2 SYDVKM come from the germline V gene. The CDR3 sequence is CASSFTGRPSANEQFF. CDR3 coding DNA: TGTGCCAGCAGTTTCACCGGGAGACCATCAGCCAATGAGCAGTTCTTC. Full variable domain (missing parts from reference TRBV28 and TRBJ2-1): DVKVTQSSRYLVKRTGEKVFLECVQDMDHENMFWYRQDPGLGLRLIYFSYDVKMKEKGDIPEGYSVSREKKERFSLILESASTNQTSMYLCASSFTGRPSANEQFFGPGTRLTVL.

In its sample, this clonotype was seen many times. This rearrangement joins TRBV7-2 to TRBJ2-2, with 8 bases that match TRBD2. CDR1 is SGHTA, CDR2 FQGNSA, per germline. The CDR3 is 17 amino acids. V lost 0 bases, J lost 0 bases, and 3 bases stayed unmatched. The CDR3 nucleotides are TGTGCCAGCAGCTTAGCCCCACTAGCGGCGAACACCGGGGAGCTGTTTTTT. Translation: CASSLAPLAANTGELFF.

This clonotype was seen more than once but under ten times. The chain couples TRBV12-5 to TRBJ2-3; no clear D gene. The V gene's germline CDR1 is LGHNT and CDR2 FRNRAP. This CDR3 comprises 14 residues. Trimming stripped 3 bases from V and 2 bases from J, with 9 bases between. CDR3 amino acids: CASGLSRPTDTQYF. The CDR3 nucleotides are TGTGCTAGTGGTTTATCCCGGCCCACAGATACGCAGTATTTT.

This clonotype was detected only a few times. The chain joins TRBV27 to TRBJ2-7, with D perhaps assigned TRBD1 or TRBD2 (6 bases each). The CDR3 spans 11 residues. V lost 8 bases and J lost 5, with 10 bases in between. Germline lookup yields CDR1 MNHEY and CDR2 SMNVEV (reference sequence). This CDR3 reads CASAEGDEQYF. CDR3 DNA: TGTGCCAGCGCGGAGGGGGACGAGCAGTACTTC.

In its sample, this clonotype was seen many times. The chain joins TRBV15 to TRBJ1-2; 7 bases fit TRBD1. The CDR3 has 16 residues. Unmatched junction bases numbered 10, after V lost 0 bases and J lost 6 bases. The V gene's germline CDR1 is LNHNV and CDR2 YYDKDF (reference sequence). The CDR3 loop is CATSRDGRQGQDGYTF. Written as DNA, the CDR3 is TGTGCCACCAGCAGAGATGGTAGACAGGGTCAGGATGGCTACACCTTC.

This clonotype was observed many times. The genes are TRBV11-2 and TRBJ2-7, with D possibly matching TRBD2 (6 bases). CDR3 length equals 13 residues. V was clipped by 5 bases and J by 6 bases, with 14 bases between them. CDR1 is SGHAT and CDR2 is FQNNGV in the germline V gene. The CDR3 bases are TGTGCCAGCAGCCCCGGTGTGGGACTCGAGCAGTACTTC. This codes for CASSPGVGLEQYF.

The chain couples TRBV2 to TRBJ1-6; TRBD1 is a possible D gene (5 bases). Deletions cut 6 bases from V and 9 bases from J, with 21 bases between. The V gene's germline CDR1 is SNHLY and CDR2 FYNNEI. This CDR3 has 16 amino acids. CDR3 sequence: CASSLSPGPLTSPLHF. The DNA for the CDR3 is TGTGCCAGCAGCCTTAGCCCGGGACCCCTAACTTCACCCCTCCACTTT.

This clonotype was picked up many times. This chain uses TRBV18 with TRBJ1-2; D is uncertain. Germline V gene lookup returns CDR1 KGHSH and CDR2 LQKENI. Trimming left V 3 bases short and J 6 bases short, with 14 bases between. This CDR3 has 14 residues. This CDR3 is CASSPSATENGYTF. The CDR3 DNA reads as TGTGCCAGCTCACCTTCCGCAACAGAAAATGGCTACACCTTC.

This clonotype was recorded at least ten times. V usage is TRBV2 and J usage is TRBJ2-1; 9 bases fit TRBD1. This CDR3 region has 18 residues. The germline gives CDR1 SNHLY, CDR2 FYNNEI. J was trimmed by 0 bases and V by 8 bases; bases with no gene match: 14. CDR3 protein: CASARTGAITSSYNEQFF. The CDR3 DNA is TGTGCCAGCGCCCGGACAGGGGCTATCACGAGCTCCTACAATGAGCAGTTCTTC.

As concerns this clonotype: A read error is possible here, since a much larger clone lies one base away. CDR3 sequence reads: CTSSSPAGGESTEAFF. CDR3 in DNA: TGTACCAGCAGTAGCCCGGCAGGGGGCGAGAGCACTGAAGCTTTCTTT. This rearrangement joins TRBV6-6 to TRBJ1-1; the match to TRBD1 covers 8 bases. CDR1 is MNHNY and CDR2 is SVGAGI in the germline V gene (reference sequence). The CDR3 is made up of 16 amino acids.

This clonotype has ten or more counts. The CDR3 spells CASSLGRREGTIYF. DNA for the CDR3: TGTGCCAGCAGCTTGGGCCGTCGAGAGGGCACCATATATTTT. V is TRBV5-6 and J is TRBJ1-3; D gene ambiguous. This CDR3 has 14 residues. Germline CDR1 SGHDT, CDR2 YYEEEE. Trimming left V 0 bases short and J 9 bases short, with 13 bases between.

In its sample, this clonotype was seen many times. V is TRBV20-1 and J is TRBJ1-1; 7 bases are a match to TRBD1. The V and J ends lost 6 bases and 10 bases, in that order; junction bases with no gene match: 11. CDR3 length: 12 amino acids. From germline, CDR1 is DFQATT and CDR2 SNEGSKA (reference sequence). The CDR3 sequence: CSAPVGGARAFF. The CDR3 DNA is TGCAGTGCGCCGGTAGGGGGCGCAAGAGCTTTCTTT.

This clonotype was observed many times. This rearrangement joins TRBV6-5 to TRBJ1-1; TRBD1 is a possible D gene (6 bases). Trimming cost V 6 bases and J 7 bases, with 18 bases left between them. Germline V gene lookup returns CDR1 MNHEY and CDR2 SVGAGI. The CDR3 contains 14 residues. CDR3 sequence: CASREVGEGGEAFF. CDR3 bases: TGTGCCAGCAGGGAGGTGGGGGAAGGGGGTGAAGCTTTCTTT.